The 29 T cell receptor beta chains below come from one sample, sequenced in a study of early T cells in non-severe SARS-CoV-2 infection. One entry per CDR3 protein, called by TCRdb with MiXCR from the 5' RACE reads. The sample shows over 55,000 distinct CDR3 sequences, roughly 12% of them seen only once. The sample consisted of whole blood, taken at baseline. The source of these receptors is an adult who was a healthcare worker with PCR-confirmed SARS-CoV-2 infection or an uninfected control (not recorded which).

This clonotype was detected only a few times. The chain links TRBV6-2 or TRBV6-3 to TRBJ1-1; 10 bases are a match to TRBD1. The CDR3 is made up of 13 amino acids. After removal of 8 bases from V and 2 bases from J, the junction contained 2 bases not matched to a gene. Germline CDR1 is MNHEY and CDR2 is SVGEGT. CDR3 coding DNA: TGTGCCAGCCGGACAGGGGGAAACACTGAAGCTTTCTTT. Translating gives CASRTGGNTEAFF.

This clonotype was counted only a few times. The chain recombines TRBV12-3 or TRBV12-4 with TRBJ2-2; D possibly corresponds to TRBD2 (5 bases). The germline V and J ends were trimmed by 5 bases and 9 bases, with 10 bases remaining between them. CDR3 length: 12 residues. CDR3 region: CASSGLSRELFF. CDR3 in DNA: TGTGCCAGCAGTGGACTTTCGAGGGAGCTGTTTTTT.

The rearrangement uses TRBV6-5 and TRBJ2-3; tentatively, D is TRBD1 (6 bases). The V and J ends lost 7 bases and 3 bases respectively, with 11 bases between them. The CDR3 totals 13 residues. The germline V gene has CDR1 MNHEY and CDR2 SVGAGI. The chain's CDR3 is CASTPGQTDTQYF. For the CDR3, the DNA is TGTGCCAGCACCCCCGGACAGACAGATACGCAGTATTTT.

This clonotype was detected a few times. The V gene is TRBV11-2, the J gene TRBJ1-4; 8 bases align to TRBD1. CDR1 and CDR2 from the germline V gene are SGHAT and FQNNGV. This CDR3 has 14 amino acids. V lost 7 bases to trimming and J lost 8 bases; unmatched junction nucleotides: 9. The CDR3 region is CASTTPGTGEKLFF. The CDR3 DNA reads TGTGCCAGCACCACTCCCGGGACAGGAGAAAAACTGTTTTTT.

The CDR3 region is CASSLPVRPAFF. The CDR3 coding sequence is TGTGCCAGCAGCTTACCCGTACGGCCGGCTTTCTTT. The genes are TRBV7-2 and TRBJ1-1; the D is unclear. CDR3 length: 12 amino acids. With 2 bases removed from V and 11 bases from J, the gap between germline ends came to 12 bases. Germline lookup yields CDR1 SGHTA and CDR2 FQGNSA.

The V gene is TRBV28, the J gene TRBJ2-5, with TRBD2 as a possible D gene (5 bases). The length of the CDR3 is 14 residues. Between the trimmed V and J ends, which lost 7 bases and 2 bases, there was a span of 14 bases. Germline CDR1 reads MDHEN; CDR2 reads SYDVKM. As DNA, the CDR3 is TGTGCCAGCACTCAAGGCGGACTTCAAGAGACCCAGTACTTC. It specifies CASTQGGLQETQYF.

This clonotype was counted between two and nine times. CDR3 sequence: CASSLGRANSPLHF. Here the CDR3 DNA reads TGTGCCAGCAGCTTGGGCAGGGCGAATTCACCCCTCCACTTT. This chain connects TRBV5-6 to TRBJ1-6, with D possibly matching TRBD1 (5 bases). V shed 0 bases and J shed 7 bases, with 8 bases lying between them. This CDR3 has 14 amino acids. CDR1 is SGHDT, CDR2 YYEEEE, per germline.

This clonotype was observed many times. The CDR3 loop is CASSVLAGGADTQYF. The CDR3 bases are TGTGCCAGCAGTGTCCTAGCGGGGGGGGCAGATACGCAGTATTTT. The chain recombines TRBV2 with TRBJ2-3; 12 bases are shared with TRBD2. Germline CDR1 is SNHLY and CDR2 is FYNNEI. V was clipped by 4 bases and J by 4 bases; unmatched bases: 3. CDR3 length: 15 amino acids.

This clonotype was seen a few times. The chain couples TRBV18 to TRBJ2-5, with D possibly TRBD1 on 6 matching bases. V was pared by 4 bases and J by 2 bases, with 8 bases between. CDR3 length equals 13 residues. Looked up from germline, CDR1 is KGHSH and CDR2 is LQKENI. The DNA of the CDR3 is TGTGCCAGCTCACGGGACACGCAAGAGACCCAGTACTTC. The encoded protein is CASSRDTQETQYF.

The chain joins TRBV18 to TRBJ2-3, with D hard to call. Trimming took 2 bases from V and 3 from J, leaving 9 bases between them. Germline assignment: CDR1 KGHSH and CDR2 LQKENI. CDR3 size: 14 residues. CDR3 sequence reads: CASSPSPLTDTQYF. DNA of the CDR3: TGTGCCAGCTCACCATCGCCCCTGACAGATACGCAGTATTTT. Variable domain in full (rest from reference TRBV18 and TRBJ2-3): NAGVMQNPRHLVRRRGQEARLRCSPMKGHSHVYWYRQLPEEGLKFMVYLQKENIIDESGMPKERFSAEFPKEGPSILRIQQVVRGDSAAYFCASSPSPLTDTQYFGPGTRLTVL.

V gene TRBV11-2 combines with J gene TRBJ2-7; D not certain. Germline CDR1 and CDR2: SGHAT and FQNNGV. This CDR3 spans 15 amino acids. V lost 0 bases to trimming and J lost 0 bases, with 9 bases between them. The CDR3 here is CASSLDYGHSYEQYF. CDR3 in DNA: TGTGCCAGCAGCTTAGATTACGGCCACTCCTACGAGCAGTACTTC.

This clonotype was seen a handful of times. This chain connects TRBV28 to TRBJ1-1, with D possibly matching TRBD1 (5 bases). The CDR3 is made up of 13 amino acids. CDR1 is MDHEN, CDR2 SYDVKM, per germline. V lost 5 bases to trimming and J lost 1 base, with 8 bases between them. CDR3 DNA: TGTGCCAGCAGTATGCAGGGGAACACTGAAGCTTTCTTT. It translates to CASSMQGNTEAFF.

This chain joins TRBV5-1 and TRBJ2-7, with 7 bases that match TRBD1. Germline CDR1 is SGHRS and CDR2 is YFSETQ. This CDR3 is built from 16 residues. V was clipped by 3 bases and J by 2 bases; unmatched bases: 11. The CDR3 sequence is CASSSRQGTTAYEQYF. CDR3 DNA: TGCGCCAGCAGCTCTAGACAGGGTACGACCGCCTACGAGCAGTACTTC.

The V gene is TRBV18, the J gene TRBJ2-5, with D possibly being TRBD2 (6 bases). Germline-derived CDR1 and CDR2 are KGHSH and LQKENI. Trimming took off 5 bases at V and 2 bases at J, with 18 bases between the two ends. This CDR3 spans 16 amino acids. This CDR3 reads CASSSNSGLLQETQYF. The CDR3 DNA follows: TGTGCCAGCTCATCTAACTCGGGACTCCTACAAGAGACCCAGTACTTC.

This chain joins TRBV4-1 and TRBJ2-4; D may be TRBD1 (7 bases). The V and J ends lost 0 bases and 13 bases respectively, with 22 bases between them. CDR1 MGHRA and CDR2 YSYEKL come from the germline V gene. This CDR3 spans 16 amino acids. The CDR3 is CASSQERAGGHPGQYF. The CDR3 nucleotides are TGCGCCAGCAGCCAAGAGCGGGCAGGGGGGCATCCCGGCCAGTACTTC.

This clonotype showed up just a few times. J is TRBJ2-2 and V is TRBV3-1; TRBD1 aligns across 8 bases. Trimming removed 4 bases from V and 4 bases from J; junction bases left unmatched: 5. Germline V gene lookup returns CDR1 LGHDT and CDR2 YNNKEL (reference sequence). The CDR3 length is 15 residues. For the CDR3, the DNA is TGTGCCAGCAGCCGGAGGACAGGGAGCACCGGGGAGCTGTTTTTT. It is translated as CASSRRTGSTGELFF. Filled out from reference TRBV3-1 and TRBJ2-2, the complete variable domain reads DTAVSQTPKYLVTQMGNDKSIKCEQNLGHDTMYWYKQDSKKFLKIMFSYNNKELIINETVPNRFSPKSPDKAHLNLHINSLELGDSAVYFCASSRRTGSTGELFFGEGSRLTVL.

The sample holds many counts of this clonotype. The chain is built from TRBV24-1 and TRBJ1-2, with D tentatively TRBD1 (5 bases). CDR3 length: 16 residues. Trimming took off 5 bases at V and 3 bases at J, with 18 bases between the two ends. The germline gives CDR1 KGHDR, CDR2 SFDVKD. CDR3 in DNA: TGTGCCACCAGTGCCCTAGGGGTGGGCGGCTACTATGGCTACACCTTC. This translates into CATSALGVGGYYGYTF.

The sample holds many counts of this clonotype. The chain joins TRBV6-1 to TRBJ1-2; a possible D gene is TRBD1 (6 bases). The CDR3 has 14 amino acids. Germline values: CDR1 MNHNS, CDR2 SASEGT. The V end lost 4 bases, the J end lost 4 bases, and 13 bases lay between the germline ends. This CDR3 reads CASSGGGLGYGYTF. The CDR3 nucleotides read TGTGCCAGCAGTGGAGGGGGGCTCGGCTATGGCTACACCTTC.

The chain recombines TRBV2 with TRBJ1-6, with D tentatively TRBD1 (5 bases). This CDR3 comprises 16 residues. V dropped 7 bases and J dropped 2 bases, with 15 bases sitting between them. Germline loops: CDR1 SNHLY, CDR2 FYNNEI. The CDR3 spells CASTGRDPAYNSPLHF. CDR3 nucleotides: TGTGCCAGCACCGGACGGGACCCAGCCTATAATTCACCCCTCCACTTT. Together with reference TRBV2 and TRBJ1-6, the CDR3 gives the full variable domain: EPEVTQTPSHQVTQMGQEVILRCVPISNHLYFYWYRQILGQKVEFLVSFYNNEISEKSEIFDDQFSVERPDGSNFTLKIRSTKLEDSAMYFCASTGRDPAYNSPLHFGNGTRLTVT.

The chain joins TRBV29-1 to TRBJ2-1, with D perhaps assigned TRBD1 or TRBD2 (5 bases each). Germline values: CDR1 SQVTM, CDR2 ANQGSEA. The CDR3 runs 12 residues. The CDR3 region is CSVTGDAPEQFF. CDR3 coding DNA: TGCAGTGTCACCGGGGACGCCCCGGAGCAGTTCTTC.

At least ten counts were recorded for this clonotype. The chain is built from TRBV7-9 and TRBJ1-2, with 7 bases matching TRBD1. V shed 5 bases, J shed 7 bases, and the junction held 16 bases outside the gene matches. The CDR3 is made up of 16 amino acids. Germline V gene lookup returns CDR1 SEHNR and CDR2 FQNEAQ (reference sequence). Written as DNA, the CDR3 is TGTGCCAGCAGCCTCGACAGGGAGGAGCAGAAAGGTGGCTACACCTTC. Encoded protein: CASSLDREEQKGGYTF.

Many counts were recorded for this clonotype. The genes are TRBV11-2 and TRBJ1-1; D perhaps matches TRBD1 (5 bases). Trimming took 1 base from V and 11 from J, leaving 11 bases between them. Germline V lookup: CDR1 SGHAT, CDR2 FQNNGV. The CDR3 contains 12 residues. The CDR3 region is CASSLGQGDAFF. As DNA, the CDR3 is TGTGCCAGCAGCTTAGGGCAGGGAGACGCTTTCTTT.

At least ten counts were recorded for this clonotype. In nucleotides, the CDR3 is TGTGCCAGCAGTCCCGGGACAAGTTCTTACAATGAGCAGTTCTTC. This sequence encodes CASSPGTSSYNEQFF. The chain links TRBV12-3 or TRBV12-4 to TRBJ2-1, with D tentatively TRBD1 (6 bases). Trimming stripped 5 bases from V and 4 bases from J, with 15 bases between. The CDR3 has 15 amino acids.

This clonotype has at least ten counts. This chain uses TRBV6-5 with TRBJ2-5; D may match TRBD1 or TRBD2 (6 bases each). The germline gives CDR1 MNHEY, CDR2 SVGAGI. V was pared by 4 bases and J by 3 bases, with 12 bases between. CDR3 size: 14 residues. CDR3 in DNA: TGTGCCAGCAGTTCCTATAGGGGGGAAGAGACCCAGTACTTC. Translated: CASSSYRGEETQYF.

The chain combines TRBV5-1 with TRBJ1-1; D unclear. This CDR3 spans 16 amino acids. CDR1 SGHRS and CDR2 YFSETQ come from the germline V gene. V gave up 0 bases and J gave up 0 bases, with 12 bases separating them. The DNA of the CDR3 is TGCGCCAGCAGCTTGGTTCCGGGTACTATGAACACTGAAGCTTTCTTT. Translating it yields CASSLVPGTMNTEAFF. Full variable domain (rest looked up from reference TRBV5-1 and TRBJ1-1): KAGVTQTPRYLIKTRGQQVTLSCSPISGHRSVSWYQQTPGQGLQFLFEYFSETQRNKGNFPGRFSGRQFSNSRSEMNVSTLELGDSALYLCASSLVPGTMNTEAFFGQGTRLTVV.

This chain joins TRBV2 and TRBJ1-1; no definite D call. Trimming stripped 4 bases from V and 5 bases from J, with 14 bases between. Per germline, CDR1 SNHLY and CDR2 FYNNEI. The CDR3 is made up of 14 amino acids. The CDR3 region is CASSVKGGWTEAFF. DNA of the CDR3: TGTGCCAGCAGTGTGAAGGGCGGTTGGACTGAAGCTTTCTTT.

This clonotype was picked up many times. V usage is TRBV12-3 or TRBV12-4 and J usage is TRBJ1-2; no firm D call. The CDR3 contains 12 residues. Deletions cut 1 base from V and 4 bases from J, with 4 bases between. Written as DNA, the CDR3 is TGTGCCAGCAGTTTAGGTAGCTATGGCTACACCTTC. This sequence encodes CASSLGSYGYTF.

This clonotype came up many times. The chain is built from TRBV7-8 and TRBJ1-1, with D possibly matching TRBD1 (6 bases). Germline V gene lookup returns CDR1 SGHVS and CDR2 FQNEAQ. V lost 3 bases and J lost 10, with 15 bases in between. The CDR3 runs 13 residues. The CDR3 nucleotides read TGTGCCAGCAGCTTCACAGGGCTCTATGGAGCTTTCTTT. As protein: CASSFTGLYGAFF.

This clonotype has only one observation. The rearrangement links TRBV10-3 to TRBJ2-3, with 10 positions matching TRBD2. Germline V gene sequence: CDR1 ENHRY, CDR2 SYGVKD. V trimming: 7 bases; J trimming: 4 bases; junction bases outside the gene matches: 8. The CDR3 covers 15 residues. The CDR3 spells CAIKGASGGSDTQYF. CDR3 nucleotide sequence: TGTGCCATCAAAGGGGCTAGCGGGGGCTCAGATACGCAGTATTTT.